This record concerns one T cell receptor (beta chain) sequence. Its cognate antigen is unknown. These data are taken from a study of blood T cells in healthy people across ages. Each donor gave roughly 9.1 milliliters of peripheral blood. Extraction of total RNA produced a minimum of 6 micrograms from each sample. Overall study findings and caveats: Roughly linearly, TCR beta diversity per million T cells fell as age increased. Both higher diversity and more naive CD4+ cells marked long-lived donors when set against aged donors.

Through a sample-barcoded 5' primer and a J-beta primer mix, a second PCR was run for roughly 7 to 11 cycles. MiXCR was run by TCRdb on the 5' RACE reads, yielding one entry per CDR3 protein. This sample has around 1.5 million distinct CDR3 sequences, with 30% to 35% found just once. This receptor was identified in a woman in her 30s in good health. The material sequenced was blood.

CDR3 bases: TGTGCCAGCAGCGTACCCCGGGAGGGGGGGGACAATGAGCAGTTCTTC. This encodes CASSVPREGGDNEQFF. This sequence joins TRBV9 and TRBJ2-1; TRBD2 matches at 8 bases. The V gene's germline CDR1 is SGDLS and CDR2 YYNGEE. With V trimmed by 1 base and J by 5 bases, 8 bases remained unmatched. The CDR3 extends over 16 amino acids.